A single sample gave rise to the 22 T cell receptor beta chains below, sequenced in a study of T cell responses to AZD1222 COVID-19 vaccine. Sequencing was performed with immunoSEQ multiplex PCR; in TCRdb, only in-frame clones are kept and a portion is missing. The data contain some 80,000 clones, about 87% of them seen just once; the ten biggest clones take up 4.5% to 6%. The source material was peripheral blood, sampled on day 0 of AZD1222 vaccination. The receptor set was obtained from an adult in good health.

The rearrangement links TRBV5-1 to TRBJ1-1; TRBD1 aligns across 7 bases. CDR3 length: 15 amino acids. Germline V lookup: CDR1 SGHRS, CDR2 YFSETQ. The junction had 9 bases not matched to a gene; V was cut back by 4 bases and J by 3 bases. The CDR3 DNA sequence: TGCGCCAGCAGCCCGGGAGACAGGGTTGACACTGAAGCTTTCTTT. Its translation is CASSPGDRVDTEAFF. Variable domain in full (rest from reference TRBV5-1 and TRBJ1-1): KAGVTQTPRYLIKTRGQQVTLSCSPISGHRSVSWYQQTPGQGLQFLFEYFSETQRNKGNFPGRFSGRQFSNSRSEMNVSTLELGDSALYLCASSPGDRVDTEAFFGQGTRLTVV.

This clone has only one observation. The V gene is TRBV19, the J gene TRBJ2-2; no clear D gene. Germline-derived CDR1 and CDR2 are LNHDA and SQIVND (reference sequence). V lost 6 bases, J lost 1 base, and 12 bases lay in between. The CDR3 spans 15 residues. CDR3: CASSIRTGNTGELFF. CDR3 in DNA: TGTGCCAGTAGCATTCGGACGGGGAACACCGGGGAGCTGTTTTTT. Full variable domain (remainder filled in from reference TRBV19 and TRBJ2-2): DGGITQSPKYLFRKEGQNVTLSCEQNLNHDAMYWYRQDPGQGLRLIYYSQIVNDFQKGDIAEGYSVSREKKESFPLTVTSAQKNPTAFYLCASSIRTGNTGELFFGEGSRLTVL.

This chain joins TRBV11-2 and TRBJ2-1, with a weak D call TRBD1 (6 bases). CDR3 size: 14 residues. V was pared by 3 bases and J by 3 bases, with 9 bases between. Germline values: CDR1 SGHAT, CDR2 FQNNGV. CDR3 bases: TGTGCCAGCAGCTTCAGGGACAACTACAATGAGCAGTTCTTC. Its protein product is CASSFRDNYNEQFF.

The chain recombines TRBV27 with TRBJ2-2; D is possibly TRBD2 (6 bases). Germline lookup yields CDR1 MNHEY and CDR2 SMNVEV (reference sequence). The CDR3 is 17 residues long. Deletions cut 5 bases from V and 4 bases from J, with 20 bases between. This CDR3 is CASSLDKGGGLTGELFF. In nucleotides, the CDR3 is TGTGCCAGCAGTCTCGATAAGGGAGGCGGCCTCACCGGGGAGCTGTTTTTT.

The V gene is TRBV25-1, the J gene TRBJ1-6; D perhaps matches TRBD1 (5 bases). The CDR3 totals 16 residues. Germline assignment: CDR1 MGHDK and CDR2 SYGVNS. Trimming took off 0 bases at V and 1 base at J, with 7 bases between the two ends. The CDR3 nucleotides are TGTGCCAGCAGTGAATATAGGGGATCCTATAATTCACCCCTCCACTTT. Its protein is CASSEYRGSYNSPLHF.

The chain joins TRBV7-6 to TRBJ1-1, with D uncertain. The ends were cut back, 2 bases at V and 1 base at J, with 5 bases in the middle. Germline assignment: CDR1 SGHVS and CDR2 FNYEAQ. The CDR3 consists of 13 residues. CDR3 sequence: CASSLLGNTEAFF. The CDR3 DNA sequence: TGTGCCAGCAGCTTACTGGGGAACACTGAAGCTTTCTTT.

The chain recombines TRBV2 with TRBJ1-1; 7 bases are a match to TRBD1. Germline-derived CDR1 and CDR2 are SNHLY and FYNNEI. The trim removed 4 bases at V and 7 bases at J, leaving 6 bases unmatched. The CDR3 consists of 13 residues. The CDR3 DNA reads TGTGCCAGCAGTGCCGGGACAGAGGGTGAAGCTTTCTTT. This translates into CASSAGTEGEAFF. Using reference TRBV2 and TRBJ1-1 for the parts outside the CDR3, the full variable domain is EPEVTQTPSHQVTQMGQEVILRCVPISNHLYFYWYRQILGQKVEFLVSFYNNEISEKSEIFDDQFSVERPDGSNFTLKIRSTKLEDSAMYFCASSAGTEGEAFFGQGTRLTVV.

The chain couples TRBV6-5 to TRBJ2-3, with 7 nucleotides matching TRBD1. This CDR3 region has 13 residues. In germline, CDR1 is MNHEY, CDR2 SVGAGI. Trimming at V came to 8 bases and at J to 2 bases, leaving 4 bases not matched to a gene. The CDR3 DNA sequence: TGTGCCAGCTCACAGGGGCTCACAGATACGCAGTATTTT. Its protein is CASSQGLTDTQYF.

The chain uses TRBV5-1 and TRBJ2-7; D may match TRBD1 or TRBD2 (6 bases each). Germline V gives CDR1 SGHRS, CDR2 YFSETQ. The CDR3 runs 16 residues. Trimming took off 4 bases at V and 3 bases at J, with 20 bases between the two ends. The DNA of the CDR3 is TGCGCCAGCAGCCAAAAAGTGGGGGGCTCGGGCTACGAGCAGTACTTC. It encodes CASSQKVGGSGYEQYF.

The chain links TRBV7-9 to TRBJ2-2; possible D gene TRBD2, 5 bases. The CDR3 is made up of 14 amino acids. The V end was cut by 9 bases, the J end by 1 base, with 12 bases between. Germline assignment: CDR1 SEHNR and CDR2 FQNEAQ (reference sequence). CDR3 protein: CARSGRGNTGELFF. As DNA, the CDR3 is TGTGCCAGATCGGGGAGAGGGAACACCGGGGAGCTGTTTTTT.

V is TRBV2 and J is TRBJ2-1; TRBD2 matches at 14 bases. CDR1 and CDR2 from the germline V gene are SNHLY and FYNNEI. J gave up 10 bases and V 7 bases, and 9 bases lay outside the gene matches. The CDR3 is made up of 15 amino acids. The CDR3 region is CASTPRLAGGREQFF. As DNA, the CDR3 is TGTGCCAGCACCCCCCGACTAGCGGGGGGGCGAGAGCAGTTCTTC.

The rearrangement links TRBV19 to TRBJ2-2; TRBD1 matches 8 bases. The V segment lost 8 bases and the J segment 7 bases; nucleotides outside the gene matches: 3. Germline CDR1 reads LNHDA; CDR2 reads SQIVND (reference sequence). CDR3 length: 12 amino acids. The CDR3 loop is CASWDRRGELFF. CDR3 sequence (DNA): TGTGCCAGTTGGGACAGGCGCGGGGAGCTGTTTTTT.

This chain's CDR3 is CASSQEVNQPQHF. The CDR3, as DNA: TGCGCCAGCAGCCAAGAGGTGAATCAGCCCCAGCATTTT. The rearrangement links TRBV4-1 to TRBJ1-5; D is undetermined. The length of the CDR3 is 13 residues. The germline V gene has CDR1 MGHRA and CDR2 YSYEKL. V was pared by 0 bases and J by 4 bases, with 4 bases between.

V usage is TRBV3-1 (or the pseudogene TRBV3-2) and J usage is TRBJ1-2, with D perhaps TRBD1 (6 bases). CDR3 length: 15 residues. The germline V gene has CDR1 LGHDT and CDR2 YNNKEL (reference sequence). Deletions cut 7 bases from V and 3 bases from J, with 18 bases between. CDR3 DNA sequence: TGTGCCAGCACCCTATGGGGGGCTGGGGACTATGGCTACACCTTC. Its protein product is CASTLWGAGDYGYTF.

The V call is TRBV11-3, the J call TRBJ2-1, with 9 bases fitting TRBD1. The CDR3 length is 15 residues. Germline V lookup: CDR1 SGHNT, CDR2 YENEEA. The V and J ends lost 4 bases and 6 bases, in that order; junction bases with no gene match: 7. In DNA form, the CDR3 reads TGTGCCAGCAGCTCCCCGGGACAGGGAGGCAATGAGCAGTTCTTC. Residues: CASSSPGQGGNEQFF.

There are a few counts of this clone. This chain joins TRBV27 and TRBJ1-4; D possibly corresponds to TRBD1 (6 bases). The CDR3 covers 16 residues. Germline CDR1 and CDR2: MNHEY and SMNVEV (reference sequence). The ends were cut back, 1 base at V and 8 bases at J, with 17 bases in the middle. CDR3 region: CASSLWPGAREEKLFF. In DNA form, the CDR3 reads TGTGCCAGCAGTTTATGGCCGGGGGCAAGAGAGGAAAAACTGTTTTTT. Drawing the rest from reference TRBV27 and TRBJ1-4, the complete variable domain is EAQVTQNPRYLITVTGKKLTVTCSQNMNHEYMSWYRQDPGLGLRQIYYSMNVEVTDKGDVPEGYKVSRKEKRNFPLILESPSPNQTSLYFCASSLWPGAREEKLFFGSGTQLSVL.

The chain joins TRBV18 to TRBJ2-7; TRBD2 matches at 15 bases. Germline loops: CDR1 KGHSH, CDR2 LQKENI. V lost 5 bases and J lost 2; bases outside the gene matches: 25. The length of the CDR3 is 23 residues. The CDR3 reads CASSTLRGTLRGLAGGITYEQYF. CDR3 coding DNA: TGTGCCAGCTCAACCCTACGGGGTACCTTGCGAGGACTAGCGGGGGGGATAACCTACGAGCAGTACTTC.

This chain connects TRBV19 to TRBJ2-2, with D possibly being TRBD2 (5 bases). CDR1 and CDR2 (germline): LNHDA, SQIVND (reference sequence). This CDR3 has 14 amino acids. V was trimmed by 3 bases and J by 5 bases, leaving 10 bases between them. The CDR3, as DNA: TGTGCCAGTAGTATCCCCGGGGTGACCGGGGAGCTGTTTTTT. Its translation is CASSIPGVTGELFF.

Points on this clone: The same CDR3 arises from other DNA sequences in this sample as well. V usage is TRBV7-2 and J usage is TRBJ1-5; the D gene is possibly TRBD1 (6 bases). Trimming left V 4 bases short and J 2 bases short, with 6 bases between. This CDR3 has 13 amino acids. Germline lookup yields CDR1 SGHTA and CDR2 FQGNSA. The DNA for the CDR3 is TGTGCCAGCAGCTACAGGGGCAATCAGCCCCAGCATTTT. Translation gives CASSYRGNQPQHF.

The chain has TRBV10-1 and TRBJ2-3; a possible D gene is TRBD1 (6 bases). The CDR3 extends over 16 amino acids. V dropped 8 bases and J dropped 2 bases, with 20 bases sitting between them. Germline CDR1 reads WNHNN; CDR2 reads SYGVQD (reference sequence). The CDR3 loop is CASWVGGQMNTDTQYF. DNA of the CDR3: TGCGCCAGCTGGGTTGGCGGACAGATGAACACAGATACGCAGTATTTT.

This clone was picked up a small number of times. This sequence joins TRBV7-9 and TRBJ1-2; no reliable D call. The V gene's germline CDR1 is SEHNR and CDR2 FQNEAQ (reference sequence). The ends were cut back, 1 base at V and 7 bases at J, with 13 bases in the middle. CDR3 length: 14 residues. DNA for the CDR3: TGTGCCAGCAGCTTAGAAGGTCAGCTCAGTGGCTACACCTTC. Its translation: CASSLEGQLSGYTF.

The V call is TRBV7-9, the J call TRBJ1-1, with TRBD1 identical over 9 bases. The CDR3 totals 16 residues. The germline V gene has CDR1 SEHNR and CDR2 FQNEAQ (reference sequence). Trimming cost V 4 bases and J 4 bases; bases outside gene matches: 10. The CDR3 here is CASSSTGGQGGTEAFF. The CDR3 region has the DNA TGTGCCAGCAGCTCGACTGGGGGACAGGGCGGCACTGAAGCTTTCTTT.